This entry lists 4 T cell receptor beta chains sequenced from one sample in a study of OX40 agonist ivuxolimab in advanced cancers. Libraries were prepared by immunoSEQ multiplex PCR; TCRdb keeps only in-frame clonotypes and omits some of them. The sample includes roughly 40,000 clones, 85% to 90% seen only once; the top ten take 20% to 25%. This specimen was CD4+ or CD8+ T cells sorted from blood, taken in a trial of the OX40 agonist ivuxolimab. The receptors were sampled from an adult with an advanced solid tumor such as melanoma, head and neck, liver or kidney cancer.

This chain uses TRBV7-9 with TRBJ1-6; no clear D gene. This CDR3 region has 15 residues. CDR1 and CDR2 (germline): SEHNR, FQNEAQ (reference sequence). Trimming left V 0 bases short and J 2 bases short, with 5 bases between. DNA for the CDR3: TGTGCCAGCAGCTTAGCAAGGGCCTATAATTCACCCCTCCACTTT. Encoded protein: CASSLARAYNSPLHF.

The rearrangement uses TRBV28 and TRBJ1-4; no reliable D call. The CDR3 sequence is 13 residues long. The V end lost 3 bases, the J end lost 10 bases, and 12 bases lay between the germline ends. Germline loops: CDR1 MDHEN, CDR2 SYDVKM. The CDR3 DNA reads TGTGCCAGCAGTTTTAACTGGGTGGGAAAACTGTTTTTT. It translates to CASSFNWVGKLFF.

CDR3 in amino acids: CASSEDRGLNYGYTF. The CDR3 DNA is TGTGCCAGCTCAGAGGACAGGGGGCTTAACTATGGCTACACCTTC. The chain has TRBV18 and TRBJ1-2, with 11 bases fitting TRBD1. Germline-derived CDR1 and CDR2 are KGHSH and LQKENI. The CDR3 loop spans 15 amino acids. Losses at the gene ends were 5 bases for V and 1 base for J; bases not matched to a gene: 3.

The chain is built from TRBV9 and TRBJ1-1, with D unclear. The CDR3 length is 15 residues. Trimming pared 0 bases from V and 4 bases from J, leaving 13 bases between. Germline V gene lookup returns CDR1 SGDLS and CDR2 YYNGEE. The DNA for the CDR3 is TGTGCCAGCAGCGTAGCTTCCAGATTCGGCACTGAAGCTTTCTTT. Its translation is CASSVASRFGTEAFF.